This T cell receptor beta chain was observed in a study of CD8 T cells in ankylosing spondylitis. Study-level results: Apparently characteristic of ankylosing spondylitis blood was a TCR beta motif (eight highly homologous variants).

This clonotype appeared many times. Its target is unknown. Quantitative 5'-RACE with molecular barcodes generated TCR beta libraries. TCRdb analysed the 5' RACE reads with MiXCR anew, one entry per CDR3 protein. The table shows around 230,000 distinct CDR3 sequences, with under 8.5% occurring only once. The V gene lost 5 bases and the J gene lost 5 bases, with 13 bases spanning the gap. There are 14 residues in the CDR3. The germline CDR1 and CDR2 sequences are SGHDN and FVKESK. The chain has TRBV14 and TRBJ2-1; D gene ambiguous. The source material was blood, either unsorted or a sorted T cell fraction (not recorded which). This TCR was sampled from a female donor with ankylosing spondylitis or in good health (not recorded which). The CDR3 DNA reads TGTGCCAGCAGCTCCCCGTGGAGAAACAATGAGCAGTTCTTC. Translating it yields CASSSPWRNNEQFF.